The 10 T cell receptor beta chains below all came from one sample that was sequenced in a study of monozygotic twins with cystic fibrosis. Assay used: immunoSEQ multiplex PCR; TCRdb lists only in-frame clones, some missing. This sample has tens of thousands of clones, with 95% to 98% found just once. The sample taken for sequencing was blood. Receptors were obtained from a girl aged 10 to 17 with cystic fibrosis.

Here the CDR3 reads CAISDPLHNEQFF. CDR3 sequence (DNA): TGTGCCATCAGTGACCCTTTGCACAATGAGCAGTTCTTC. The chain recombines TRBV10-3 with TRBJ2-1; no definite D call. V was trimmed by 3 bases and J by 5 bases, leaving 8 bases between them. The CDR3 is 13 amino acids. Germline CDR1 ENHRY, CDR2 SYGVKD.

This chain joins TRBV9 and TRBJ1-2; tentative D call: TRBD1 (6 bases). The CDR3 contains 14 residues. Per germline, CDR1 SGDLS and CDR2 YYNGEE. Trimming pared 0 bases from V and 8 bases from J, leaving 14 bases between. The CDR3 DNA reads as TGTGCCAGCAGCGTAGGTTCCGGGGGCAGAGGCTACACCTTC. This gives the protein CASSVGSGGRGYTF.

The chain employs TRBV28 and TRBJ1-2; 9 bases fit TRBD1. The J segment lost 7 bases and the V segment lost 5 bases, leaving 5 bases of the junction unmatched. The CDR3 extends over 13 amino acids. CDR1 and CDR2 from the germline V gene are MDHEN and SYDVKM. CDR3 protein: CASSKQGAGGYTF. CDR3 coding DNA: TGTGCCAGCAGTAAACAGGGGGCGGGTGGCTACACCTTC.

The rearrangement uses TRBV11-3 and TRBJ2-5, with TRBD2 as a possible D gene (5 bases). Trimming took 0 bases from V and 5 from J, leaving 13 bases between them. Germline-derived CDR1 and CDR2 are SGHNT and YENEEA. The CDR3 runs 15 residues. The CDR3 spells CASSLEDGVRETQYF. CDR3 DNA: TGTGCCAGCAGCTTAGAGGACGGGGTTCGGGAGACCCAGTACTTC.

The chain uses TRBV15 and TRBJ2-1; weak D call: TRBD2 (6 bases). Trimming pared 4 bases from V and 2 bases from J, leaving 12 bases between. CDR3 size: 15 residues. Germline assignment: CDR1 LNHNV and CDR2 YYDKDF (reference sequence). The CDR3 here is CATSTLAAAYNEQFF. Here the CDR3 DNA reads TGTGCCACCAGCACTTTAGCGGCAGCCTACAATGAGCAGTTCTTC.

The chain links TRBV2 to TRBJ2-3; tentative D call: TRBD1 (5 bases). The CDR3 length is 13 residues. Looked up from germline, CDR1 is SNHLY and CDR2 is FYNNEI. The V end lost 6 bases, the J end lost 4 bases, and 11 bases lay between the germline ends. The CDR3 loop reads CASRNDSPDTQYF. For the CDR3, the DNA is TGTGCCAGCAGGAACGACAGTCCAGATACGCAGTATTTT.

The chain couples TRBV5-1 to TRBJ1-2; 10 bases are shared with TRBD1. Unmatched junction bases numbered 11, after V lost 4 bases and J lost 5 bases. The CDR3 loop spans 16 amino acids. The germline V gene has CDR1 SGHRS and CDR2 YFSETQ. CDR3 sequence: CASSQLFTGQGYGYTF. The CDR3 DNA reads as TGCGCCAGCAGCCAGCTTTTTACGGGACAGGGGTATGGCTACACCTTC.

The chain employs TRBV27 and TRBJ2-7; weak D call: TRBD1 (6 bases). Trimming took off 5 bases at V and 1 base at J, with 21 bases between the two ends. The CDR3 covers 17 residues. Germline-derived CDR1 and CDR2 are MNHEY and SMNVEV (reference sequence). CDR3: CASSVSWAGVQSYEQYF. CDR3 bases: TGTGCCAGCAGTGTGTCGTGGGCAGGGGTTCAGTCCTACGAGCAGTACTTC.

The chain couples TRBV28 to TRBJ2-1; D possibly uses TRBD1 or TRBD2 (7 bases each). Germline V gives CDR1 MDHEN, CDR2 SYDVKM. The V and J ends lost 4 bases and 6 bases respectively, with 16 bases between them. This CDR3 is built from 15 residues. CDR3 nucleotides: TGTGCCAGCAGTTCCCCACAGGGGAGGGGCAATGAGCAGTTCTTC. Translated, it gives CASSSPQGRGNEQFF.

This chain uses TRBV5-1 with TRBJ1-3, with D uncertain. Trimming took 0 bases from V and 8 from J, leaving 12 bases between them. Germline CDR1 and CDR2: SGHRS and YFSETQ. The CDR3 is 14 amino acids. The CDR3 coding sequence is TGCGCCAGCAGCTTGGCAGCGGGCGGGGACACCATATATTTT. Translated, it gives CASSLAAGGDTIYF. The full variable domain, rest sourced from reference TRBV5-1 and TRBJ1-3, is KAGVTQTPRYLIKTRGQQVTLSCSPISGHRSVSWYQQTPGQGLQFLFEYFSETQRNKGNFPGRFSGRQFSNSRSEMNVSTLELGDSALYLCASSLAAGGDTIYFGEGSWLTVV.